A selection of T cell receptor beta chains follows, all from one sample in a study of technical replicates of blood from four donors. Profiled with immunoSEQ multiplex PCR; TCRdb holds only in-frame clones, not every one. Of under 100,000 clones in the sample, just under 95% are singletons; the top ten hold 0.25%. Sequencing was done on a sample of T cells isolated from PBMCs. The origin of the receptors is a human donor in good health. CDR3s include the opening cysteine and the closing phenylalanine or tryptophan. The D gene is left open where the match is weak. A row's size may be missing; if present it is once, few, many or a size class.

- - TRBJ1-5 TRBV21-1 CPLQGAEFGPQHF TGTCCATTACAGGGGGCCGAGTTTGGGCCCCAGCATTTT
- once TRBJ2-7 TRBV2 CASTPWGGGAYEQYF TGTGCCAGCACTCCTTGGGGAGGCGGTGCCTACGAGCAGTACTTC
- few TRBJ1-6 TRBV2 CARQENNSPLHF TGTGCCAGACAGGAAAATAATTCACCCCTCCACTTT
TRBD1 - TRBJ1-4 TRBV4-1 CASSLNTGGWEKLFF TGCGCCAGCAGCCTAAATACAGGGGGCTGGGAAAAACTGTTTTTT
- - TRBJ2-1 TRBV29-1 CSVRRGLEQFF TGCAGCGTTAGGAGGGGATTGGAGCAGTTCTTC
TRBD1 - TRBJ1-1 TRBV4-1 CASTLSIGLQGAGRNTEAFF TGCGCCAGCACGCTGTCAATAGGGTTACAGGGGGCAGGGAGGAACACTGAAGCTTTCTTT
TRBD1 - TRBJ2-7 TRBV9 CASSVEGTGFPYEQYF TGTGCCAGCAGCGTAGAGGGGACAGGGTTCCCCTACGAGCAGTACTTC
TRBD2 - TRBJ2-7 TRBV2 CASSEVGGGPTYEQYF TGTGCCAGCAGTGAAGTGGGCGGGGGGCCTACCTACGAGCAGTACTTC
TRBD2 - TRBJ2-3 TRBV28 CASSSPGGRESGDTQYF TGTGCCAGCAGTTCCCCGGGGGGGCGGGAGAGTGGAGATACGCAGTATTTT
- - TRBJ1-2 TRBV25-1 CASSRRTILARGFGGYTF TGTGCCAGCAGTCGTCGGACGATCCTGGCGCGGGGTTTTGGTGGCTACACCTTC
TRBD2 few TRBJ2-2 TRBV10-3 CAIRTGGGTGELFF TGTGCCATCAGAACGGGAGGGGGCACCGGGGAGCTGTTTTTT